The T cell receptor beta chain described here comes from a study of beta chain features in type 1 diabetes (dated by TCRdb to 2016 to 2018). General notes on the study: No differences in mean age, gender distribution, total cell number or subset yield were found between patients and healthy donors. The study compared the TCRB repertoires of sorted circulating CD4+ T cell subsets in recently diagnosed type 1 diabetes patients with those in matched healthy donors. Across all samples, about 110 million sorted cells were examined, and cell number per subset correlated strongly with RNA yield. Naive and central memory subsets were obtained from all 30 or so donors, but regulatory and stem cell-like memory subsets were isolated from only 8 patients and roughly eight healthy donors. The paper as a whole reports these results and caveats: PCR might favor shorter templates, but patient and control samples were amplified and corrected together, so any skew would affect both groups equally. Naive, central memory and regulatory TCRB repertoires appeared to be more alike among patients than among healthy donors. At VDJ recombination sites, patients with type 1 diabetes made fewer insertions and deleted more nucleotides, a pattern implying thymic rearrangement abnormalities. A moderate but significant shortening of TCRB CDR3 length was observed in type 1 diabetes patients in all four CD4+ subsets. Because small numbers of individuals were included in the HLA sub-analyses, any influence of HLA type on TCRB rearrangement was left unresolved. Because cDNA was sequenced instead of genomic DNA, activated cells with high expression could be over-represented, although the groups did not differ in activation or CD3 levels.

V loses 5 bases at its end and J loses 3 bases; junction bases beyond the gene matches: 10. The CDR3, from cysteine to phenylalanine, totals 15 residues. The kept DNA is CDR3 alone, 45 bases in frame from the first base. CDR1 and CDR2 (MGHDK, SYGVNS) derive from the germline V gene. A single peripheral blood draw of around 0.11 L on average was collected from each donor into heparinised tubes. Naive, central memory, regulatory and stem cell-like memory CD4+ T cells were sorted on a BD FACSAria II using a panel including CD45RO, CCR7, CD25, CD127, CD95 and CD27. A purity above 95% was achieved for all sorted populations. PBMCs were separated immediately by Lymphoprep density gradient centrifugation and were stained directly, without being cultured. So that batch effects would be minimized, each experiment stained and sorted samples in pairs, pairing one healthy donor with one patient. The entire isolated RNA was reverse transcribed using the High Capacity cDNA Reverse Transcription Kit, and thus expressed TCRB transcripts were sequenced. Deep immunoSEQ sequencing was performed on naive, central memory and regulatory T cell samples, with an average of roughly 3.3 million total reads per sample. Sorted cells were lysed in RLT buffer, and RNA was extracted using DNase-treated RNeasy Micro or Mini kits according to cell number. To prevent cross-contamination, every cell subset was processed on its own, while patient and healthy donor samples were processed together. Using the immunoSEQ multiplex PCR, TCRB sequences were amplified from cDNA into 87-bp fragments spanning the CDR3 region. Amplicons were sequenced on the Illumina HiSeq platform. In the authors' own workflow: PCR bias was corrected computationally using synthetic template baselines, and reads within Hamming distance 2 were collapsed, with unmergeable singletons discarded. Reads were aligned to IMGT to assign V, D and J genes, CDR3 length, and insertions or deletions at six rearrangement sites. Clonotype counts were normalized to sorted cell number within each subset before computing true diversity and Gini coefficients with the tcR R package. Repertoire sharing was quantified using the overlap coefficient calculated on TCRB nucleotide sequences. As a proxy for the pre-selection repertoire, out-of-frame TCRB sequences from naive cells were analyzed. The table was pulled from immuneACCESS by TCRdb, which kept in-frame rearrangements only. Such tables lose some clones; where checked, under half of the loss comes from unresolved V genes, and the rest has no known cause. That table supplies the V and J calls and clone size; D and trimming were determined from the DNA. Here the sample has some 250,000 clones; 11% to 15% occur a single time. 0.015% to 0.02% of the sample comes from the top ten.

As to this clone: The antigen it binds to is not known. Within one base of it there is no much larger clone, and no base qualities were kept.

This receptor was taken from a young man with type 1 diabetes. The sequence links TRBV25-1 to TRBJ2-7, with TRBD2 identical over 7 junction bases. The material sequenced was naive CD4+ T cells from blood. Sample cell subset or site, as interpreted from the label and publication: true naive CD4+ T cells. The DNA sequence is given as TGTGCCAGCAGTCGCGCGGGAGATGCGTACTACGAGCAGTACTTC. It is translated as CASSRAGDAYYEQYF.